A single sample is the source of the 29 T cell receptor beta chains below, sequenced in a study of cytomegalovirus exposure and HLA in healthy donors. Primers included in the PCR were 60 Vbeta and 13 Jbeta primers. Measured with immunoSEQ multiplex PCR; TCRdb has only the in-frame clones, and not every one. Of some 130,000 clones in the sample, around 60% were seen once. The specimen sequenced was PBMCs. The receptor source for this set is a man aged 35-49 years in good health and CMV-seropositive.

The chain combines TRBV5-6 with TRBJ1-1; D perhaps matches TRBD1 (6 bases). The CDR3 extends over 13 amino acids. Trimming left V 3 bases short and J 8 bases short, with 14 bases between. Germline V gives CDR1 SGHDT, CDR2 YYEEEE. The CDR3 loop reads CASSSTGILEAFF. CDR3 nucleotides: TGTGCCAGCAGCTCCACAGGGATCCTGGAAGCTTTCTTT.

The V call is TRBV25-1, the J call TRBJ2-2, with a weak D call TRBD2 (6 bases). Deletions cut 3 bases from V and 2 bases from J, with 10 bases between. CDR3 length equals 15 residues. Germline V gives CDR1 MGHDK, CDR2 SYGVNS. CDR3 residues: CASSEAAGNTGELFF. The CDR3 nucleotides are TGTGCCAGCAGTGAGGCGGCGGGAAACACCGGGGAGCTGTTTTTT.

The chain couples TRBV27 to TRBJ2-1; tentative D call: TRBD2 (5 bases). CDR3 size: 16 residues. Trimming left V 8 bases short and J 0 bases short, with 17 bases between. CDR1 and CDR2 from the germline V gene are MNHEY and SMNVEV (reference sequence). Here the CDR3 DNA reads TGTGCCAGCCGGCCGGGGAGTTCTAGCTCCTACAATGAGCAGTTCTTC. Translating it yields CASRPGSSSSYNEQFF.

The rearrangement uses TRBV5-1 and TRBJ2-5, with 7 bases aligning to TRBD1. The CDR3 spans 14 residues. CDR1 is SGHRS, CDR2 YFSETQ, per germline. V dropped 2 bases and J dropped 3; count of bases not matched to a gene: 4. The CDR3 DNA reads TGCGCCAGCAGCTTAACAGGGGCCGAAGAGACCCAGTACTTC. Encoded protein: CASSLTGAEETQYF.

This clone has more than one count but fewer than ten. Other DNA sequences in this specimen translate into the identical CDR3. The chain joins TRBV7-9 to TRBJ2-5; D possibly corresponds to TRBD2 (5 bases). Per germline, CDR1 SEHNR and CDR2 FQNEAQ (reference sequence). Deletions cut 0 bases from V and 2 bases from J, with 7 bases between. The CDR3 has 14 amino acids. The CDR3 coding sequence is TGTGCCAGCAGCTTAGCAGGGAGTCAAGAGACCCAGTACTTC. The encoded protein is CASSLAGSQETQYF.

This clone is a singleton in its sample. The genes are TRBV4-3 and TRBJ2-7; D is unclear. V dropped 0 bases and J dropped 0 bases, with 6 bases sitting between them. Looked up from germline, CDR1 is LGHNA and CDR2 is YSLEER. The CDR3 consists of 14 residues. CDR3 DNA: TGCGCCAGCAGCCAAGATCCCTCCTCCTACGAGCAGTACTTC. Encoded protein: CASSQDPSSYEQYF.

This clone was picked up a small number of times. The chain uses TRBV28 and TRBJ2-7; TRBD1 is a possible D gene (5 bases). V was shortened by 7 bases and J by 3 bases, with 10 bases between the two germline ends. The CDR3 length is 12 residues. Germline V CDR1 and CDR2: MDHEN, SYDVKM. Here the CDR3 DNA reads TGTGCCAGCACCGGACAACACTACGAGCAGTACTTC. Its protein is CASTGQHYEQYF.

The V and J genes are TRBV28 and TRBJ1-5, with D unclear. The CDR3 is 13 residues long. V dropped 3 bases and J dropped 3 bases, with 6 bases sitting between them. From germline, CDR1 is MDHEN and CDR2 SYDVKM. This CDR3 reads CASSFQVNQPQHF. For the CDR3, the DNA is TGTGCCAGCAGTTTTCAGGTCAATCAGCCCCAGCATTTT.

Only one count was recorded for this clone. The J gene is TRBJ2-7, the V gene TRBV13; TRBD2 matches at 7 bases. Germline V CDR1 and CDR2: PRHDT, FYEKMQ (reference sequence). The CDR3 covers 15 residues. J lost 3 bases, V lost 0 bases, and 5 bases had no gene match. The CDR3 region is CASSLGPAGFYEQYF. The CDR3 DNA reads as TGTGCCAGCAGCTTAGGCCCAGCGGGATTCTACGAGCAGTACTTC.

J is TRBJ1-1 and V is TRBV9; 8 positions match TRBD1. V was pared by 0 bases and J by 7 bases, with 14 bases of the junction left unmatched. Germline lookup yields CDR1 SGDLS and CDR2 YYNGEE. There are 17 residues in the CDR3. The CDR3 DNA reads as TGTGCCAGCAGCGTAGCTGGAGACAGGGGCGTCCTCGGTGAAGCTTTCTTT. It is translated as CASSVAGDRGVLGEAFF.

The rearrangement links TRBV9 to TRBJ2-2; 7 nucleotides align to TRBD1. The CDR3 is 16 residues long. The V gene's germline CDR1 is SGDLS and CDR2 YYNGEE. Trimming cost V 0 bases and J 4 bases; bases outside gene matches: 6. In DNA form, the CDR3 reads TGTGCCAGCAGCGTAGTACAGGGGCCATCCACCGGGGAGCTGTTTTTT. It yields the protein CASSVVQGPSTGELFF.

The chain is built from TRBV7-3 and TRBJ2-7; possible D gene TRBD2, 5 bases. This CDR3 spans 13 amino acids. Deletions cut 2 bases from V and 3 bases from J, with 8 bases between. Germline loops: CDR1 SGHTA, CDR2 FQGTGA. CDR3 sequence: CASSLSRDYEQYF. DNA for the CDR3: TGTGCCAGCAGCTTATCTCGGGACTACGAGCAGTACTTC.

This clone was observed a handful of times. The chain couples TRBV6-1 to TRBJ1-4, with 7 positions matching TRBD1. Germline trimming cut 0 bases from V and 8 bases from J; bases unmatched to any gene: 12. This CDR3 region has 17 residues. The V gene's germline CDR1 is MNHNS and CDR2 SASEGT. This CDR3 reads CASSEASAGTAGEKLFF. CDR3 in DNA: TGTGCCAGCAGTGAAGCGTCAGCCGGGACAGCTGGGGAAAAACTGTTTTTT.

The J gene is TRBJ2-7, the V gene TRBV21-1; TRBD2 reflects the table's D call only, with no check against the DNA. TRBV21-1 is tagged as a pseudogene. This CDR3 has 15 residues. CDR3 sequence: CASSKAGLALGEQYF. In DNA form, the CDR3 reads TGTGCCAGCAGCAAAGCAGGACTAGCACTCGGCGAGCAGTACTTC.

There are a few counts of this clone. This CDR3 reads CASSPGQGLTEAFF. CDR3 coding DNA: TGCGCCAGCAGCCCGGGACAGGGTTTAACTGAAGCTTTCTTT. The chain couples TRBV5-1 to TRBJ1-1; 9 nucleotides line up with TRBD1. Germline CDR1 reads SGHRS; CDR2 reads YFSETQ. Unmatched junction bases numbered 6, after V lost 4 bases and J lost 5 bases. CDR3 length: 14 residues.

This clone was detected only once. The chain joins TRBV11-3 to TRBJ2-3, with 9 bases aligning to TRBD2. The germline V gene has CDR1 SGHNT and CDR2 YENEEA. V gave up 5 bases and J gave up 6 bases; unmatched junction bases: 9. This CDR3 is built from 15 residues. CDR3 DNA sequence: TGTGCCAGCAGCCCGACTAGCGGAAGAGGGGATACGCAGTATTTT. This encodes CASSPTSGRGDTQYF.

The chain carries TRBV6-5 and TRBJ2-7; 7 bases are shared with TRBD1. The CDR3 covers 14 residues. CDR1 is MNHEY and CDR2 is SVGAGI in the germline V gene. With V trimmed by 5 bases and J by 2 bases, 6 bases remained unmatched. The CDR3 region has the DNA TGTGCCAGCAGTCTCGCGACAGGGCCCTACGAGCAGTACTTC. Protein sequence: CASSLATGPYEQYF.

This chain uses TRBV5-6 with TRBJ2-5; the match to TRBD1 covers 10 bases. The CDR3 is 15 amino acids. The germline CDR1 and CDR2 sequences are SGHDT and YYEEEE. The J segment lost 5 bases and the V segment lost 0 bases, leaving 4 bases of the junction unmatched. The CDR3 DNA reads TGTGCCAGCAGCTTGGATGGGACAGGGGTCGAGACCCAGTACTTC. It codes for CASSLDGTGVETQYF.

The CDR3 sequence is CASRDRGRTGNQPQHF. Here the CDR3 DNA reads TGTGCCAGCAGGGACAGGGGGCGGACGGGCAATCAGCCCCAGCATTTT. The J gene is TRBJ1-5, the V gene TRBV21-1; the DNA was not compared with TRBD1, the D call given in the table. TRBV21-1 is described as a pseudogene. The CDR3 runs to 16 residues.

In nucleotides, the CDR3 is TGCGCCAGCAGCGCGGCAGGGGGCGGGCCACCTAACAATGAGCAGTTCTTC. Protein sequence: CASSAAGGGPPNNEQFF. The V gene is TRBV5-1, the J gene TRBJ2-1; TRBD1 agrees at 8 bases. Looked up from germline, CDR1 is SGHRS and CDR2 is YFSETQ. This CDR3 contains 17 residues. The V and J ends lost 4 bases and 5 bases, in that order; junction bases with no gene match: 14.

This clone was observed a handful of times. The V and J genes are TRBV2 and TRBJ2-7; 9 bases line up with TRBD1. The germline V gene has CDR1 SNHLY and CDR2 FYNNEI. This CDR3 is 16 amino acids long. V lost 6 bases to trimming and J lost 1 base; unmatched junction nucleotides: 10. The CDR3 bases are TGTGCCAGCAGGCGCCCGGGACAGGGAGTTTCCTACGAGCAGTACTTC. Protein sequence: CASRRPGQGVSYEQYF.

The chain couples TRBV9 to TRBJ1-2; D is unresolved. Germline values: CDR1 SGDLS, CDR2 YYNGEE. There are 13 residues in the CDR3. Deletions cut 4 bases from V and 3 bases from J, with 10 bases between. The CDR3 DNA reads TGTGCCAGCAGCCCAACACCAGACTATGGCTACACCTTC. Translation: CASSPTPDYGYTF.

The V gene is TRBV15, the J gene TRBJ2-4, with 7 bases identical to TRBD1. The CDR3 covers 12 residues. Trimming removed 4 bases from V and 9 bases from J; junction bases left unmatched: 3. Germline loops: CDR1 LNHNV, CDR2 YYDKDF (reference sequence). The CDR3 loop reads CATSKAGGIQYF. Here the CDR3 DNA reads TGTGCCACCAGCAAAGCAGGGGGCATTCAGTACTTC.

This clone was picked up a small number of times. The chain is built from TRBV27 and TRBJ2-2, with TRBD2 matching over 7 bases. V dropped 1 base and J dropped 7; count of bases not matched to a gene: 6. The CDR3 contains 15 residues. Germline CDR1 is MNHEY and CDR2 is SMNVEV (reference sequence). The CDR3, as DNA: TGTGCCAGCAGTTTATGGGCTAGCGGAAGCGGGGAGCTGTTTTTT. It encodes CASSLWASGSGELFF.

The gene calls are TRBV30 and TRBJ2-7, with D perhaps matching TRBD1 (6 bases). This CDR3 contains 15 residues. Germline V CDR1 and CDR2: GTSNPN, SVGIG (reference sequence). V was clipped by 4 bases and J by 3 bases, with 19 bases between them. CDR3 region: CAWTTTRTAHYEQYF. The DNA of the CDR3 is TGTGCCTGGACTACTACTAGGACAGCACACTACGAGCAGTACTTC.

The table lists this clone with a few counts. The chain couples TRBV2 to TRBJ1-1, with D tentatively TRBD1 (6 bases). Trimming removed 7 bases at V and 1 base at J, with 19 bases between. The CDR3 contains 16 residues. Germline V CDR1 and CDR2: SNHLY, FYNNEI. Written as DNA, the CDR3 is TGTGCCAGCATTCCGAGAGGCAGGGGCCAGAACACTGAAGCTTTCTTT. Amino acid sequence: CASIPRGRGQNTEAFF. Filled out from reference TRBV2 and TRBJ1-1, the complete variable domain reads EPEVTQTPSHQVTQMGQEVILRCVPISNHLYFYWYRQILGQKVEFLVSFYNNEISEKSEIFDDQFSVERPDGSNFTLKIRSTKLEDSAMYFCASIPRGRGQNTEAFFGQGTRLTVV.

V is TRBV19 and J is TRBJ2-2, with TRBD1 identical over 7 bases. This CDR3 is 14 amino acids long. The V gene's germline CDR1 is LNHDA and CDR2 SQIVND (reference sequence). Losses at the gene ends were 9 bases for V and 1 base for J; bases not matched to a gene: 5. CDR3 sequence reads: CASTGQENTGELFF. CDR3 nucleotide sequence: TGTGCCAGCACCGGACAGGAGAACACCGGGGAGCTGTTTTTT.

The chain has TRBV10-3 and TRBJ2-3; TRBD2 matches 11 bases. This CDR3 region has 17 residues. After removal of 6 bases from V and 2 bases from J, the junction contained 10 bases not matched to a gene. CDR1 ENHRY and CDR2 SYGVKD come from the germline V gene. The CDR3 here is CAIRDGTSGFSTDTQYF. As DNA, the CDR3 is TGTGCCATCAGGGATGGGACTAGCGGCTTCTCCACAGATACGCAGTATTTT.

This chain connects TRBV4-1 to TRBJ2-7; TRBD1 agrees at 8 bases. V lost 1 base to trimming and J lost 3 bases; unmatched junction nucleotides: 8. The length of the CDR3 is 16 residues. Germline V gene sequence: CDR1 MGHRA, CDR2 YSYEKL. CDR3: CASSQVVSGTGYEQYF. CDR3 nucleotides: TGCGCCAGCAGCCAAGTAGTCTCCGGGACAGGCTACGAGCAGTACTTC.